This T cell receptor (beta chain) came from a study of T cells after yellow fever vaccination. Study observations and caveats: Clonotype sharing between CD4 and CD8 compartments was small.

5'RACE template switching added a universal primer site and UMIs to TCR cDNA. TCRdb reprocessed the 5' RACE reads with MiXCR, giving one entry per CDR3 protein. The repertoire has around 610,000 distinct CDR3 sequences, approximately 12% of them found once; the top ten carry 11% to 15%. This clonotype was seen a few times. The antigen remains undetermined. The CDR3 length is 23 residues. With V trimmed by 6 bases and J by 3 bases, 28 bases remained unmatched. The germline CDR1 and CDR2 sequences are MGHDK and SYGVNS. The sequence derives from a man in his thirties or forties who received the YFV17D yellow fever vaccine. The sequences come from PBMCs, collected on the day of the yellow fever booster vaccination. The V call is TRBV25-1, the J call TRBJ2-5; 13 bases match TRBD2. In DNA, the CDR3 is TGTGCCAGCAGACTCGGACTAGCGGGAGATCCCCTTACTGAAGATTATAACGAAGAGACCCAGTACTTC. Amino acids: CASRLGLAGDPLTEDYNEETQYF. The full variable domain, in which reference TRBV25-1 and TRBJ2-5 provide the parts outside the CDR3, is EADIYQTPRYLVIGTGKKITLECSQTMGHDKMYWYQQDPGMELHLIHYSYGVNSTEKGDLSSESTVSRIRTEHFPLTLESARPSHTSQYLCASRLGLAGDPLTEDYNEETQYFGPGTRLLVL.